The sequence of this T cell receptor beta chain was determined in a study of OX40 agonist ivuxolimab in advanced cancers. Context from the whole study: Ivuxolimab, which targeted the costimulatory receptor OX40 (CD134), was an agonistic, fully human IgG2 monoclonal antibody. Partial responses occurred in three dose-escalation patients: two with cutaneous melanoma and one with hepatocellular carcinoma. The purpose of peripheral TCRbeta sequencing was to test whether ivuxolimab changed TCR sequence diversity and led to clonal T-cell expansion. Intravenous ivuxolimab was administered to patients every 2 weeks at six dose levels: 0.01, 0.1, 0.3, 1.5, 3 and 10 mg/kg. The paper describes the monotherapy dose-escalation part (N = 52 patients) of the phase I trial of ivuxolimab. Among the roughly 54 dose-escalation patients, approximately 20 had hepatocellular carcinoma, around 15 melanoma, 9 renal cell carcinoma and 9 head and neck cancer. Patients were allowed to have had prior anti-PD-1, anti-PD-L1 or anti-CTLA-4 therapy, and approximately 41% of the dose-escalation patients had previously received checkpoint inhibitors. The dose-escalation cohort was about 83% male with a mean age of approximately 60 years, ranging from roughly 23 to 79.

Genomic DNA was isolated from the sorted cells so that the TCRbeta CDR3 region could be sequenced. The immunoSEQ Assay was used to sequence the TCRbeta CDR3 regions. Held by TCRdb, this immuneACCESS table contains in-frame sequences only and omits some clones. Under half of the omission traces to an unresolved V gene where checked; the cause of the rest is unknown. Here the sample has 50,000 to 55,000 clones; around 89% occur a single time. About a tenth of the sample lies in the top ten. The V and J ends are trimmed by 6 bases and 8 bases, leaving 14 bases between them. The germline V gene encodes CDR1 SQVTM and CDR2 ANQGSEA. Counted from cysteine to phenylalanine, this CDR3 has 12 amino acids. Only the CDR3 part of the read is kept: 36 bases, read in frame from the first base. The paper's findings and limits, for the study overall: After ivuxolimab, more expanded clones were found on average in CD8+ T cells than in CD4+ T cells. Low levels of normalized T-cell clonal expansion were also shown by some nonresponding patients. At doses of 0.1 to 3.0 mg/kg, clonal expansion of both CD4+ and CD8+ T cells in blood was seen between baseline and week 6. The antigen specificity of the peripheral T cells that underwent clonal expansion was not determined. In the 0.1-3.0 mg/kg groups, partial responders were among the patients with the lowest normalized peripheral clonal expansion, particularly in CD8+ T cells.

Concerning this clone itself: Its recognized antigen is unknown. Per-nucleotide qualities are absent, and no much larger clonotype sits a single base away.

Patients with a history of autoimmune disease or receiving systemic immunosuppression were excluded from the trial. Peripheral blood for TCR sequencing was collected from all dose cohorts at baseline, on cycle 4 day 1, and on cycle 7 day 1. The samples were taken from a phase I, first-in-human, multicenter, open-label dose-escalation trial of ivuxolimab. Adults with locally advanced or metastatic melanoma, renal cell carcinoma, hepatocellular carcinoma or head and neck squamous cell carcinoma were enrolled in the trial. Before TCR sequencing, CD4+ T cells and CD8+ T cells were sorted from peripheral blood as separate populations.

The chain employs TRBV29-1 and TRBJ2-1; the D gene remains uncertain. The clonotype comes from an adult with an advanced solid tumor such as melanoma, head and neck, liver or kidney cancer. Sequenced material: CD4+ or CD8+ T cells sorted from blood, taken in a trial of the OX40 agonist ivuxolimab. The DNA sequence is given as TGCAGCGTCCAAACCCCTTGGGATGAGCAGTTCTTC. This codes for CSVQTPWDEQFF.